The clone carrying this T cell receptor beta chain was seen more than once but under ten times. The source of the sample is a study of blood T cell repertoires in COVID-19. Germline V gene lookup returns CDR1 SGHTA and CDR2 FQGNSA. The V and J ends lost 0 bases and 9 bases respectively, with 8 bases between them. This CDR3 is built from 12 residues. This table comes from immunoSEQ multiplex PCR, and its TCRdb copy is limited to in-frame clones, with some not included. Among about 280,000 clones, around 90% were seen once, and the ten largest hold roughly 6.2%. Sequenced input: PBMCs or T cells enriched from blood (not recorded which). This rearrangement joins TRBV7-2 to TRBJ2-5; D might be TRBD2 (5 bases). The sequence was obtained from a woman in her thirties or forties who had recovered from COVID-19. CDR3 sequence (DNA): TGTGCCAGCAGCTTAGCGCTCGGGGCCCAGTACTTC. It is translated as CASSLALGAQYF.